This T cell receptor (beta chain) was sequenced for a study of response to subunit inactivated influenza vaccine. V was clipped by 6 bases and J by 0 bases, with 9 bases between them. The CDR3 is made up of 13 amino acids. TCRdb reanalysed the RT-PCR reads using MiXCR and keeps one entry per CDR3 protein. Among some 540,000 distinct CDR3 sequences, under 30% were seen once, and the ten largest hold 2.8%. This clonotype was counted at least ten times. This sample was shared with a second study, whose subject was T cells expressing NK-cell markers. That report adds: 5'RACE template switching built TCR beta cDNA with unique molecular identifiers. Source material for TCR beta repertoires consisted of sorted CD3+CD56+NKG2C+, CD3+CD56+NKG2C- and CD3+CD56-NKG2C+ T cells. What restricted sorting to alpha-beta TCR T cells in several experiments was an anti-gamma-delta TCR antibody.

This material consisted of CD4+ T cells sorted from PBMCs, taken 11 to 12 days after vaccination. The clonotype was recovered from a man in his fifties or sixties who received an inactivated influenza vaccine. V usage is TRBV12-3 or TRBV12-4 and J usage is TRBJ2-7; D remains ambiguous. The CDR3 DNA reads TGTGCCAGCAGCAAAGCCAACTCCTACGAGCAGTACTTC. It specifies CASSKANSYEQYF.